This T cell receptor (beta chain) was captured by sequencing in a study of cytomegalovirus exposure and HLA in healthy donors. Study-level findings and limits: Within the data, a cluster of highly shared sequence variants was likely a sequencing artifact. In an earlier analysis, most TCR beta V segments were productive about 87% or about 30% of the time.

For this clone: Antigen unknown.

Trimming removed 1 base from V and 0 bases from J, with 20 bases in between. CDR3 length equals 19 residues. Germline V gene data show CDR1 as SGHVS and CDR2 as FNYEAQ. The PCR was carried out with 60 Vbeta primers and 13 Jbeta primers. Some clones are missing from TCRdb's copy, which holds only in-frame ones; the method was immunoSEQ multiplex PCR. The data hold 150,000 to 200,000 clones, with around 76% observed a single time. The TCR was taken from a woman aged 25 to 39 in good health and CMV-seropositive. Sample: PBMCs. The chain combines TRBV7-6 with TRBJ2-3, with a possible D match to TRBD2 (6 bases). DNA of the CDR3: TGTGCCAGCAGCTTAGTTCGGAGCGGGCAACTAACTAGCACAGATACGCAGTATTTT. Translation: CASSLVRSGQLTSTDTQYF.